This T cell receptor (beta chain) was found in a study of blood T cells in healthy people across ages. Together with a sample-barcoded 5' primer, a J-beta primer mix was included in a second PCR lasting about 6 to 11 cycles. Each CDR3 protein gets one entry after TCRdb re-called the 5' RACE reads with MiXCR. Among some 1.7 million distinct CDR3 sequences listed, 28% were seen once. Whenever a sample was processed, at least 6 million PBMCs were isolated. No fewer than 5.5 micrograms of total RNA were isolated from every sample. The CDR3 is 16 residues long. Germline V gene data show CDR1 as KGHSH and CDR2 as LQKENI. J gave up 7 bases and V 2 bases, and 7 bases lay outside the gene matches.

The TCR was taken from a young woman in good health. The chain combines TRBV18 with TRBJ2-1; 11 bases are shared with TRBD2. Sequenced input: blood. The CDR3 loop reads CASSPSASGRRNEQFF. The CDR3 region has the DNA TGTGCCAGCTCACCATCTGCTAGCGGGAGGCGGAATGAGCAGTTCTTC. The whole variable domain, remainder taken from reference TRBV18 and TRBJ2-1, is NAGVMQNPRHLVRRRGQEARLRCSPMKGHSHVYWYRQLPEEGLKFMVYLQKENIIDESGMPKERFSAEFPKEGPSILRIQQVVRGDSAAYFCASSPSASGRRNEQFFGPGTRLTVL.